Following are 3 T cell receptor beta chains from one sample sequenced in a study of cytomegalovirus exposure and HLA in healthy donors. The PCR made use of 60 Vbeta and 13 Jbeta primers. Assay used: immunoSEQ multiplex PCR; TCRdb lists only in-frame clones, some missing. The sample consists of 92,000 or so clones, roughly 67% of them appearing once. The sequencing input was PBMCs. These receptors came from a woman aged 45 to 65 in good health and CMV-seropositive.

The chain combines TRBV9 with TRBJ2-7; 10 nucleotides agree with TRBD1. Germline V gene lookup returns CDR1 SGDLS and CDR2 YYNGEE. Germline trimming cut 2 bases from V and 2 bases from J; bases unmatched to any gene: 1. The CDR3 spans 14 residues. In DNA form, the CDR3 reads TGTGCCAGCAGCGTCGGGACAGGGGCCTACGAGCAGTACTTC. It codes for CASSVGTGAYEQYF.

The rearrangement links TRBV5-6 to TRBJ2-1; tentatively, D is TRBD1 (5 bases). V was cut by 0 bases and J by 4 bases, with 11 bases left in between. In germline, CDR1 is SGHDT, CDR2 YYEEEE. The CDR3 has 15 residues. The CDR3 protein is CASSLEQAAYNEQFF. The CDR3 DNA reads TGTGCCAGCAGCTTGGAACAGGCAGCTTACAATGAGCAGTTCTTC.

This clone appeared a few times. V usage is TRBV10-2 and J usage is TRBJ2-3, with D unresolved. Germline V gene lookup returns CDR1 WSHSY and CDR2 SAAADI. This CDR3 has 13 residues. V gave up 6 bases and J gave up 0 bases, with 7 bases separating them. CDR3 loop: CASRTPSTDTQYF. CDR3 DNA sequence: TGCGCCAGCAGGACACCTAGCACAGATACGCAGTATTTT.